One and the same sample provided the 30 T cell receptor beta chains below, sequenced in a study of T-cell reconstitution after alpha-beta-depleted transplantation in children. Whole-study results and caveats: At the one-year point after transplant, T-cell counts and TCRbeta diversity were found to come mostly from T cells that had been newly produced.

These receptors' targets are unknown. Unique molecular identifiers were built into the TCRbeta library. TCRdb analysed the PCR reads with MiXCR anew, one entry per CDR3 protein. The table lists fewer than 350,000 distinct CDR3 sequences, almost 8% of them singletons, with around 9.8% in the top ten. Sequenced material: peripheral blood, taken 360 days after TCRalphabeta/CD19-depleted stem cell transplant. The source is a female patient aged 2 to 10 who had a stem cell transplant for Fanconi anemia, so the T cells may come from the graft donor.

This clonotype was recorded many times. The CDR3 sequence is CATRPLDSFYEQYF. The CDR3 DNA reads TGTGCCACCCGACCACTGGACTCCTTCTACGAGCAGTACTTC. The chain combines TRBV6-2 or TRBV6-3 with TRBJ2-7; tentative D call: TRBD2 (5 bases). The CDR3 totals 14 residues. The germline gives CDR1 MNHEY, CDR2 SVGEGT. Trimming removed 10 bases from V and 3 bases from J, with 19 bases in between.

This clonotype was observed many times. This rearrangement joins TRBV5-1 to TRBJ2-3; tentatively, D is TRBD2 (5 bases). This CDR3 spans 14 amino acids. The V end lost 3 bases, the J end lost 4 bases, and 12 bases lay between the germline ends. CDR1 is SGHRS and CDR2 is YFSETQ in the germline V gene. The CDR3 DNA follows: TGCGCCAGCAGCTCCCTGCCACTAGCAGATACGCAGTATTTT. This translates into CASSSLPLADTQYF.

This clonotype was observed many times. The genes are TRBV7-7 and TRBJ2-1, with TRBD1 identical over 7 bases. V trimming: 1 base; J trimming: 10 bases; junction bases outside the gene matches: 4. This CDR3 is 13 amino acids long. Germline-derived CDR1 and CDR2 are SSHAT and FNYEAQ (reference sequence). CDR3 protein: CASSLEEGAEQFF. The CDR3 nucleotides read TGTGCCAGCAGCTTAGAAGAGGGGGCAGAGCAGTTCTTC.

This clonotype was seen repeatedly, ten times or more. The chain employs TRBV27 and TRBJ2-5, with D possibly being TRBD2 (5 bases). V shed 5 bases and J shed 6 bases, with 19 bases lying between them. The CDR3 is 15 residues long. CDR1 and CDR2 (germline): MNHEY, SMNVEV (reference sequence). CDR3 DNA: TGTGCCAGCAGTCCGTTCCGGACTTCTGCACAGACCCAGTACTTC. It translates to CASSPFRTSAQTQYF.

The sample holds many counts of this clonotype. The rearrangement links TRBV5-6 to TRBJ1-2; D not resolved. The germline gives CDR1 SGHDT, CDR2 YYEEEE. Trimming cost V 2 bases and J 6 bases, with 11 bases left between them. There are 13 residues in the CDR3. The CDR3 DNA reads as TGTGCCAGCAGCTTCTTCAGGTCTGATGGCTACACCTTC. Amino acid sequence: CASSFFRSDGYTF.

With regard to this clonotype: With a much larger clone just one base away, this may be a read error. The chain is built from TRBV3-1 and TRBJ2-1; 14 bases fit TRBD2. The CDR3 runs 18 residues. Germline V gene sequence: CDR1 LGHDT, CDR2 YNNKEL (reference sequence). The CDR3, as DNA: TGTGCCTGCAGCCGAGGGACTAGCGGGGGCCCGGGAGGCAATGAGCAGTTCTTC. Amino acids: CACSRGTSGGPGGNEQFF.

This clonotype was seen many times. The CDR3 nucleotides are TGCGCCAGCAGCCCCCAGACAGCTAACACCGGGGAGCTGTTTTTT. Translated: CASSPQTANTGELFF. The J gene is TRBJ2-2, the V gene TRBV5-1; weak D call: TRBD1 (5 bases). CDR3 length: 15 amino acids. CDR1 is SGHRS and CDR2 is YFSETQ in the germline V gene. Trimming cost V 4 bases and J 2 bases, with 12 bases left between them. The whole variable domain, remainder taken from reference TRBV5-1 and TRBJ2-2, is KAGVTQTPRYLIKTRGQQVTLSCSPISGHRSVSWYQQTPGQGLQFLFEYFSETQRNKGNFPGRFSGRQFSNSRSEMNVSTLELGDSALYLCASSPQTANTGELFFGEGSRLTVL.

In its sample, this clonotype was seen many times. V usage is TRBV29-1 and J usage is TRBJ2-5; TRBD2 matches 14 bases. This CDR3 region has 14 residues. Germline loops: CDR1 SQVTM, CDR2 ANQGSEA. V dropped 6 bases and J dropped 2; count of bases not matched to a gene: 2. The CDR3 DNA is TGCAGCGTAGGACTAGCGGGGGGTCAAGAGACCCAGTACTTC. Translation gives CSVGLAGGQETQYF.

The chain carries TRBV28 and TRBJ1-4; TRBD1 might be the D (5 bases). The length of the CDR3 is 12 residues. Between the trimmed V and J ends, which lost 6 bases and 16 bases, there was a span of 18 bases. Germline V gene lookup returns CDR1 MDHEN and CDR2 SYDVKM. CDR3 sequence (DNA): TGTGCCAGCAGCCCCACTGGGACCTCCGGGTTTTTT. It translates to CASSPTGTSGFF.

In this sample, this clonotype turned up a few times. J is TRBJ1-2 and V is TRBV28, with D unresolved. The CDR3 is 17 amino acids. Germline CDR1 MDHEN, CDR2 SYDVKM. V lost 1 base and J lost 6, with 21 bases in between. CDR3 sequence (DNA): TGTGCCAGCAGTTTATATCCCCCTGAAAATGTCTGGGATGGCTACACCTTC. It codes for CASSLYPPENVWDGYTF.

The sample holds many counts of this clonotype. The rearrangement joins TRBV9 to TRBJ2-7; D remains ambiguous. Germline V gene data show CDR1 as SGDLS and CDR2 as YYNGEE. The CDR3 spans 13 residues. Trimming removed 4 bases from V and 3 bases from J, with 11 bases in between. CDR3 residues: CASSLDPGYEQYF. CDR3 DNA: TGTGCCAGCAGCCTAGACCCGGGCTACGAGCAGTACTTC.

This clonotype was seen many times. The rearrangement links TRBV11-2 to TRBJ2-3; TRBD2 matches 11 bases. Germline CDR1 reads SGHAT; CDR2 reads FQNNGV. This CDR3 contains 16 residues. J gave up 3 bases and V 5 bases, and 7 bases lay outside the gene matches. The CDR3 loop is CASSQLAGVRTDTQYF. The CDR3 region has the DNA TGTGCCAGCAGCCAACTAGCGGGAGTGAGGACAGATACGCAGTATTTT.

The table lists this clonotype with many counts. V usage is TRBV12-3 or TRBV12-4 and J usage is TRBJ2-7, with 12 bases identical to TRBD1. This CDR3 is 14 amino acids long. With V trimmed by 3 bases and J by 8 bases, 5 bases remained unmatched. CDR3 loop: CASSFGRDRGQQYF. The CDR3 coding sequence is TGTGCCAGCAGTTTTGGCCGGGACAGGGGGCAGCAGTACTTC.

This clonotype was detected many times. The chain couples TRBV9 to TRBJ2-3; 7 bases agree with TRBD2. CDR3 size: 15 residues. Germline CDR1 SGDLS, CDR2 YYNGEE. With V trimmed by 3 bases and J by 2 bases, 6 bases remained unmatched. The CDR3 DNA follows: TGTGCCAGCAGCGCCACTAGCGTAGACACAGATACGCAGTATTTT. As protein: CASSATSVDTDTQYF.

In this sample, this clonotype turned up a few times. V gene TRBV6-5 combines with J gene TRBJ2-2; the match to TRBD1 covers 7 bases. The CDR3 has 15 amino acids. V trimming: 0 bases; J trimming: 7 bases; junction bases outside the gene matches: 5. The germline CDR1 and CDR2 sequences are MNHEY and SVGAGI. CDR3: CASSYSRGHGGELFF. For the CDR3, the DNA is TGTGCCAGCAGTTACTCTAGGGGGCACGGCGGGGAGCTGTTTTTT.

The rearrangement uses TRBV7-9 and TRBJ1-1; possible D gene TRBD1, 5 bases. Trimming left V 3 bases short and J 4 bases short, with 12 bases between. The germline CDR1 and CDR2 sequences are SEHNR and FQNEAQ (reference sequence). The CDR3 loop spans 14 amino acids. CDR3 coding DNA: TGTGCCAGCAGCTTGGTAGGCAGGGCCACTGAAGCTTTCTTT. Its translation: CASSLVGRATEAFF.

This sequence joins TRBV28 and TRBJ2-5; D is ambiguous. Germline V gene data show CDR1 as MDHEN and CDR2 as SYDVKM. The CDR3 spans 9 residues. Trimming removed 9 bases at V and 2 bases at J, with 1 base between. In nucleotides, the CDR3 is TGTGCCAGTCAAGAGACCCAGTACTTC. Its protein is CASQETQYF.

This clonotype was seen a handful of times. The V and J genes are TRBV5-6 and TRBJ1-2; TRBD1 might be the D (5 bases). CDR1 and CDR2 (germline): SGHDT, YYEEEE. With 0 bases removed from V and 7 bases from J, the gap between germline ends came to 13 bases. The CDR3 loop spans 14 amino acids. CDR3 sequence: CASSLAGRTLGYTF. The CDR3 DNA follows: TGTGCCAGCAGCTTGGCGGGCAGGACACTTGGCTACACCTTC.

This clonotype has ten or more counts. The rearrangement joins TRBV7-2 to TRBJ2-1, with 9 bases identical to TRBD1. CDR3 length equals 15 residues. Germline assignment: CDR1 SGHTA and CDR2 FQGNSA. V was pared by 4 bases and J by 8 bases, with 9 bases of the junction left unmatched. CDR3 nucleotide sequence: TGTGCCAGCAGCTCCCAGGGACAGGGAATTGATGAGCAGTTCTTC. Its translation: CASSSQGQGIDEQFF.

The chain has TRBV20-1 and TRBJ2-7, with 8 bases lining up with TRBD2. The germline V gene has CDR1 DFQATT and CDR2 SNEGSKA (reference sequence). The CDR3 length is 13 residues. The J segment lost 3 bases and the V segment lost 6 bases, leaving 7 bases of the junction unmatched. The CDR3 nucleotides read TGCAGTGCCACGGCACTAGCGGTCTACGAGCAGTACTTC. It encodes CSATALAVYEQYF.

This clonotype was observed at least ten times. The gene calls are TRBV29-1 and TRBJ2-3; 9 bases are a match to TRBD2. The CDR3 runs 15 residues. CDR1 is SQVTM, CDR2 ANQGSEA, per germline. V trimming: 7 bases; J trimming: 5 bases; junction bases outside the gene matches: 13. CDR3 amino acids: CSGSRLAGGQDTQYF. CDR3 nucleotide sequence: TGCAGCGGATCGAGGCTGGCGGGGGGGCAAGATACGCAGTATTTT.

This clonotype was recorded at least ten times. This chain joins TRBV24-1 and TRBJ2-2; D gene uncertain. V lost 4 bases, J lost 2 bases, and 10 bases lay in between. The CDR3 contains 15 residues. Germline V gives CDR1 KGHDR, CDR2 SFDVKD. DNA for the CDR3: TGTGCCACCAGTGACCCGACTCTAAACACCGGGGAGCTGTTTTTT. Translating gives CATSDPTLNTGELFF.

This clonotype was observed a handful of times. V usage is TRBV2 and J usage is TRBJ1-5; 8 bases are shared with TRBD1. The CDR3 has 15 amino acids. Germline trimming cut 3 bases from V and 7 bases from J; bases unmatched to any gene: 8. The germline CDR1 and CDR2 sequences are SNHLY and FYNNEI. CDR3 coding DNA: TGTGCCAGCAGTGATTATAGGACAGGGCTACAGCCCCAGCATTTT. This encodes CASSDYRTGLQPQHF.

This clonotype was seen many times. J is TRBJ2-3 and V is TRBV10-3; TRBD2 is a possible D gene (5 bases). Trimming took 6 bases from V and 3 from J, leaving 7 bases between them. This CDR3 spans 12 amino acids. Germline V lookup: CDR1 ENHRY, CDR2 SYGVKD. CDR3 nucleotide sequence: TGTGCCATCAGGTCGGGGACAGATACGCAGTATTTT. It specifies CAIRSGTDTQYF.

At least ten counts were recorded for this clonotype. The chain carries TRBV20-1 and TRBJ1-4; TRBD1 agrees at 8 bases. The CDR3 has 13 residues. Germline trimming cut 6 bases from V and 7 bases from J; bases unmatched to any gene: 7. Germline CDR1 DFQATT, CDR2 SNEGSKA (reference sequence). The CDR3 sequence: CSAHQGAGEKLFF. CDR3 nucleotides: TGCAGTGCCCACCAGGGGGCAGGTGAAAAACTGTTTTTT.

This clonotype was recorded many times. V gene TRBV12-5 combines with J gene TRBJ1-1; no definite D call. Germline CDR1 is LGHNT and CDR2 is FRNRAP. This CDR3 comprises 13 residues. The V end lost 0 bases, the J end lost 4 bases, and 6 bases lay between the germline ends. The CDR3 is CASGLVSGTEAFF. DNA for the CDR3: TGTGCTAGTGGTTTGGTATCAGGCACTGAAGCTTTCTTT.

At least ten counts were recorded for this clonotype. J is TRBJ1-5 and V is TRBV12-3 or TRBV12-4; D perhaps matches TRBD1 (5 bases). The CDR3 spans 15 residues. Trimming cost V 3 bases and J 6 bases, with 15 bases left between them. The CDR3 loop is CASSFGTARVQPQHF. In nucleotides, the CDR3 is TGTGCCAGCAGTTTTGGGACGGCGAGGGTTCAGCCCCAGCATTTT.

The chain uses TRBV5-1 and TRBJ2-7, with 10 positions matching TRBD1. The germline V gene has CDR1 SGHRS and CDR2 YFSETQ. The V segment lost 4 bases and the J segment 2 bases; nucleotides outside the gene matches: 6. The CDR3 has 15 amino acids. The chain's CDR3 is CASSGDRGITYEQYF. CDR3 in DNA: TGCGCCAGCAGCGGGGACAGGGGAATTACCTACGAGCAGTACTTC.

The table lists this clonotype with a count of one. This rearrangement joins TRBV10-1 to TRBJ1-5; D gene uncertain. V lost 5 bases and J lost 0, with 17 bases in between. Germline-derived CDR1 and CDR2 are WNHNN and SYGVQD (reference sequence). The CDR3 is 17 residues long. Here the CDR3 DNA reads TGCGCCAGCAGTCAGAGGAGGGCCGGGGATAGCAATCAGCCCCAGCATTTT. Translation: CASSQRRAGDSNQPQHF.

This clonotype was detected many times. The chain employs TRBV5-6 and TRBJ2-7; 10 nucleotides match TRBD1. Per germline, CDR1 SGHDT and CDR2 YYEEEE. This CDR3 comprises 14 residues. The junction had 4 bases not matched to a gene; V was cut back by 4 bases and J by 3 bases. Here the CDR3 DNA reads TGTGCCAGCAGCCCCGGGACAGGGGACTACGAGCAGTACTTC. Protein sequence: CASSPGTGDYEQYF.